This T cell receptor (beta chain) was identified in a study of blood T cell repertoires in COVID-19. In the study overall: The samples span acute and convalescent COVID-19 from the United States, Italy and Spain.

In the study's own analysis: Reference gene primers were amplified, and this amplification served to estimate nucleated cell counts. Sequencing was performed with immunoSEQ multiplex PCR; in TCRdb, only in-frame clones are kept and a portion is missing. V and J calls and clone size are copied from that table; D and trimming were computed from the DNA. The sample lists more than 150,000 clones, approximately 89% occurring once. The TCR comes from a man in his forties with active or convalescent COVID-19. Sequencing was done on a sample of peripheral blood.

CDR3: CASSRRPGREETQYF. CDR3 in DNA: TGTGCCAGCAGCCGCCGACCAGGCCGGGAGGAGACCCAGTACTTC. The chain couples TRBV3-1 (or the pseudogene TRBV3-2) to TRBJ2-5; the D gene is possibly TRBD2 (6 bases). The V end lost 4 bases, the J end lost 5 bases, and 17 bases lay between the germline ends. Looked up from germline, CDR1 is LGHDT and CDR2 is YNNKEL (reference sequence). CDR3 size: 15 residues.